This T cell receptor beta chain stems from a study of blood T cell repertoires in COVID-19. Trimming removed 4 bases from V and 1 base from J; junction bases left unmatched: 6. The CDR3 runs 15 residues. Germline V gives CDR1 LNHDA, CDR2 SQIVND (reference sequence). Individuals aged 18 to 89 years were recruited from 24 US areas. In the 2 weeks before study entry, exposed participants met a COVID-19 case, which was PCR-confirmed or clinician-diagnosed. Per the original data handling: Quantification of nucleated cells was approximated via reference gene primer amplification. The method was immunoSEQ multiplex PCR; TCRdb's version includes in-frame clones alone and lacks a portion of them. The DNA gave D and trimming, while V, J and clone size come from that table. Of about 300,000 clones listed, nearly 90% are singletons.

Material: PBMCs or T cells enriched from blood (not recorded which). The chain combines TRBV19 with TRBJ2-5, with TRBD2 identical over 7 bases. This TCR derives from a woman aged 45-65 years who had been exposed to COVID-19. The CDR3 nucleotides read TGTGCCAGTAGTAATGGCGGGGGACTCCAAGAGACCCAGTACTTC. Its translation is CASSNGGGLQETQYF.